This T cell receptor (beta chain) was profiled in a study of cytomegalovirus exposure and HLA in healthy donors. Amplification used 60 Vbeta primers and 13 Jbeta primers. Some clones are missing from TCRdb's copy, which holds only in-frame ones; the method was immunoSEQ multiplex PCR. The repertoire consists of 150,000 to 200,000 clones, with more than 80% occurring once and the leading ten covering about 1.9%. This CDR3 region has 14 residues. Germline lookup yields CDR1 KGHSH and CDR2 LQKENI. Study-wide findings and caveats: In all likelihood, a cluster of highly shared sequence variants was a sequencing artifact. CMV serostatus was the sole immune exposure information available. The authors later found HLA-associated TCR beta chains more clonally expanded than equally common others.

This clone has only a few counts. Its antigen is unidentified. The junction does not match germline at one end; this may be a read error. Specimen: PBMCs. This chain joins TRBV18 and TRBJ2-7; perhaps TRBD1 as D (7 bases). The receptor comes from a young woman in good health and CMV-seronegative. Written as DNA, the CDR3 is TGTGCCAGCTCACCCGCAGGGGGGTCCTCCGAGCAGTACTTC. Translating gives CASSPAGGSSEQYF.